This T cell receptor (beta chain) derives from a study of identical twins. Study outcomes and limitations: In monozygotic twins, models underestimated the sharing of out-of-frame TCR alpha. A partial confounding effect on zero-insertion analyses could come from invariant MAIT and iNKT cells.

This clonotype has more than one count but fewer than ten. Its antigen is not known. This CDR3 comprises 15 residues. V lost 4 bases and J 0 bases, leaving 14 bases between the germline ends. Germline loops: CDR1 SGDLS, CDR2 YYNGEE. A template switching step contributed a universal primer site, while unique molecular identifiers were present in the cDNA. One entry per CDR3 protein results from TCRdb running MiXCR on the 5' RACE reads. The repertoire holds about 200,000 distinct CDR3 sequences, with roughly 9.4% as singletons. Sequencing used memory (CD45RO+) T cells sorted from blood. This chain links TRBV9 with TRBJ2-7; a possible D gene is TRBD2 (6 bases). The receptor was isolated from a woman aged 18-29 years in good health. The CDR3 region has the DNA TGTGCCAGCAGCCGGGACCGGGGAGGCTCCTACGAGCAGTACTTC. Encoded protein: CASSRDRGGSYEQYF.